These 26 T cell receptor beta chains were all obtained from the same sample, sequenced in a study of technical replicates of blood from several donors (TCRdb year 2017). Receptor libraries were prepared by the immunoSEQ multiplex PCR assay. As stored in TCRdb, this immuneACCESS dataset retains in-frame rearrangements with V and J assigned. A fraction of the clones does not appear; measured against another copy, unresolved V genes explain less than half of the discrepancy, and the remainder lacks a known reason. The sample contains about 70,000 clones, around 97% of them found a single time. Roughly 0.21% of the sample belongs to the ten largest clones. The sequencing input was T cells isolated from PBMCs. All receptors come from a human donor in good health.

The J gene is TRBJ1-2, the V gene TRBV28; D is ambiguous. Germline CDR1 and CDR2: MDHEN and SYDVKM. The V gene lost 4 bases and the J gene lost 5 bases, with 8 bases spanning the gap. The CDR3 is 12 residues long. CDR3 nucleotides: TGTGCCAGCAGTTCTCGGTATTATGGCTACACCTTC. It encodes CASSSRYYGYTF.

The V call is TRBV18, the J call TRBJ1-5; 12 bases map to TRBD1. The V and J ends lost 2 bases and 5 bases, in that order; junction bases with no gene match: 4. Germline loops: CDR1 KGHSH, CDR2 LQKENI. CDR3 length: 16 residues. CDR3 sequence: CASSPTGTGGDQPQHF. The CDR3 region has the DNA TGTGCCAGCTCACCAACGGGGACAGGGGGCGATCAGCCCCAGCATTTT. Supplemented by reference TRBV18 and TRBJ1-5, the full variable domain reads NAGVMQNPRHLVRRRGQEARLRCSPMKGHSHVYWYRQLPEEGLKFMVYLQKENIIDESGMPKERFSAEFPKEGPSILRIQQVVRGDSAAYFCASSPTGTGGDQPQHFGDGTRLSIL.

J is TRBJ2-7 and V is TRBV27, with 10 bases fitting TRBD1. The CDR3 loop spans 15 amino acids. The germline CDR1 and CDR2 sequences are MNHEY and SMNVEV (reference sequence). The trim removed 6 bases at V and 6 bases at J, leaving 11 bases unmatched. CDR3 bases: TGTGCCAGCAGCCCTCCGGGACAGGGGATCCGCGAGCAGTACTTC. This sequence encodes CASSPPGQGIREQYF.

J is TRBJ1-1 and V is TRBV5-1; a possible D gene is TRBD1 (5 bases). In germline, CDR1 is SGHRS, CDR2 YFSETQ. The V end was cut by 7 bases, the J end by 1 base, with 8 bases between. This CDR3 is 12 amino acids long. CDR3 nucleotide sequence: TGCGCCAGCTGGGGGGGGAACACTGAAGCTTTCTTT. This sequence encodes CASWGGNTEAFF.

DNA for the CDR3: TGTGCCAGCAGCCCCGTACAGGGGGGCATTAGGGAGACCCAGTACTTC. This sequence encodes CASSPVQGGIRETQYF. The chain uses TRBV5-4 and TRBJ2-5; 8 nucleotides match TRBD1. Germline CDR1 reads SGHNT; CDR2 reads YYREEE (reference sequence). After removal of 4 bases from V and 5 bases from J, the junction contained 13 bases not matched to a gene. This CDR3 has 16 amino acids. Based on the CDR3 plus reference TRBV5-4 and TRBJ2-5, the full variable domain is ETGVTQSPTHLIKTRGQQVTLRCSSQSGHNTVSWYQQALGQGPQFIFQYYREEENGRGNFPPRFSGLQFPNYSSELNVNALELDDSALYLCASSPVQGGIRETQYFGPGTRLLVL.

As regards this clone: This same CDR3 is encoded by further DNA sequences in the sample. The chain couples TRBV4-1 to TRBJ2-7; D remains ambiguous. V was clipped by 0 bases and J by 7 bases, with 4 bases between them. The CDR3 length is 11 residues. Germline loops: CDR1 MGHRA, CDR2 YSYEKL. The DNA of the CDR3 is TGCGCCAGCAGCCAAGATCGTGAGCAGTACTTC. This codes for CASSQDREQYF.

J is TRBJ2-1 and V is TRBV27; 7 bases are a match to TRBD1. Germline CDR1 is MNHEY and CDR2 is SMNVEV (reference sequence). J was trimmed by 4 bases and V by 4 bases; bases with no gene match: 10. The CDR3 has 16 residues. The CDR3 DNA is TGTGCCAGCAGTTCTCCCGCCGGGACAGCTTACAATGAGCAGTTCTTC. This encodes CASSSPAGTAYNEQFF.

The V call is TRBV9, the J call TRBJ1-1, with a possible D match to TRBD1 (5 bases). V was shortened by 3 bases and J by 1 base, with 10 bases between the two germline ends. Germline V gene sequence: CDR1 SGDLS, CDR2 YYNGEE. The CDR3 consists of 14 residues. The CDR3 nucleotides read TGTGCCAGCAGCGCCCGGACATGGAACACTGAAGCTTTCTTT. This gives the protein CASSARTWNTEAFF. Supplemented by reference TRBV9 and TRBJ1-1, the full variable domain reads DSGVTQTPKHLITATGQRVTLRCSPRSGDLSVYWYQQSLDQGLQFLIQYYNGEERAKGNILERFSAQQFPDLHSELNLSSLELGDSALYFCASSARTWNTEAFFGQGTRLTVV.

As to this clone: Sequence at one end of the junction differs from germline and may be a read error. This chain joins TRBV25-1 and TRBJ2-7; D is perhaps TRBD2 (6 bases). CDR3 length: 11 residues. Germline-derived CDR1 and CDR2 are MGHDK and SYGVNS. Written as DNA, the CDR3 is TGTGCCAGCAGGGGGGGAGAGGGGTCGGTCTTC. Its translation is CASRGGEGSVF.

The chain couples TRBV5-4 to TRBJ2-2; D is perhaps TRBD1 (5 bases). The ends were cut back, 0 bases at V and 1 base at J, with 7 bases in the middle. The CDR3 is made up of 15 amino acids. CDR1 is SGHNT and CDR2 is YYREEE in the germline V gene (reference sequence). For the CDR3, the DNA is TGTGCCAGCAGCTTGGGACAGATGAACACCGGGGAGCTGTTTTTT. Amino acid sequence: CASSLGQMNTGELFF. Complete variable domain (other parts from reference TRBV5-4 and TRBJ2-2): ETGVTQSPTHLIKTRGQQVTLRCSSQSGHNTVSWYQQALGQGPQFIFQYYREEENGRGNFPPRFSGLQFPNYSSELNVNALELDDSALYLCASSLGQMNTGELFFGEGSRLTVL.

This rearrangement joins TRBV2 to TRBJ2-7, with unresolved D. The CDR3 has 15 residues. Trimming took off 5 bases at V and 3 bases at J, with 17 bases between the two ends. Germline CDR1 reads SNHLY; CDR2 reads FYNNEI. The CDR3 DNA follows: TGTGCCAGCAGTTTGACACCGGATTCTTTCTACGAGCAGTACTTC. Protein sequence: CASSLTPDSFYEQYF.

The chain employs TRBV10-3 and TRBJ1-1, with 7 bases matching TRBD1. This CDR3 spans 14 amino acids. CDR1 and CDR2 (germline): ENHRY, SYGVKD. V lost 10 bases to trimming and J lost 3 bases; unmatched junction nucleotides: 11. CDR3: CATVRQGRYTEAFF. DNA for the CDR3: TGTGCCACCGTGAGACAGGGTCGTTACACTGAAGCTTTCTTT.

The chain has TRBV4-1 and TRBJ1-4; TRBD1 agrees at 8 bases. This CDR3 has 16 amino acids. The trim removed 5 bases at V and 7 bases at J, leaving 12 bases unmatched. Germline-derived CDR1 and CDR2 are MGHRA and YSYEKL. Here the CDR3 reads CASSFSGWGQAEKLFF. The DNA of the CDR3 is TGCGCCAGCAGCTTTAGCGGTTGGGGACAGGCTGAAAAACTGTTTTTT.

The rearrangement joins TRBV7-9 to TRBJ2-1; TRBD2 agrees at 7 bases. The CDR3 has 14 residues. J was trimmed by 3 bases and V by 4 bases; bases with no gene match: 3. Germline-derived CDR1 and CDR2 are SEHNR and FQNEAQ (reference sequence). The CDR3 is CASSSASGYNEQFF. As DNA, the CDR3 is TGTGCCAGCAGCTCCGCTAGCGGCTACAATGAGCAGTTCTTC.

The chain has TRBV5-4 and TRBJ1-5; 8 nucleotides match TRBD1. CDR1 and CDR2 from the germline V gene are SGHNT and YYREEE (reference sequence). The CDR3 contains 14 residues. Trimming removed 3 bases from V and 5 bases from J; junction bases left unmatched: 4. CDR3 residues: CASSSDREDQPQHF. The CDR3 DNA reads as TGTGCCAGCAGCTCGGACAGGGAGGATCAGCCCCAGCATTTT.

The chain uses TRBV11-3 and TRBJ1-1; 8 bases align to TRBD1. CDR3 length: 18 residues. V shed 0 bases, J shed 4 bases, and the junction held 13 bases outside the gene matches. Germline CDR1 is SGHNT and CDR2 is YENEEA. CDR3 region: CASSLELWDGTGGTEAFF. The CDR3 DNA sequence: TGTGCCAGCAGCTTAGAACTATGGGACGGAACAGGGGGCACTGAAGCTTTCTTT.

V usage is TRBV19 and J usage is TRBJ2-3; D is perhaps TRBD2 (6 bases). This CDR3 is 15 amino acids long. Germline V gene data show CDR1 as LNHDA and CDR2 as SQIVND (reference sequence). Trimming cost V 0 bases and J 0 bases, with 7 bases left between them. The CDR3 sequence is CASSIDGGSTDTQYF. In DNA, the CDR3 is TGTGCCAGTAGTATAGATGGGGGGAGCACAGATACGCAGTATTTT.

The rearrangement joins TRBV4-2 to TRBJ2-4, with D unclear. Deletions cut 4 bases from V and 6 bases from J, with 16 bases between. Per germline, CDR1 LGHNA and CDR2 YNFKEQ. The CDR3 sequence is 15 residues long. The CDR3 protein is CASSLTLIDTNIQYF. CDR3 nucleotides: TGTGCCAGCAGCCTTACCCTCATAGATACAAACATTCAGTACTTC.

This sequence joins TRBV10-1 and TRBJ2-7, with a tentative D call TRBD1 (5 bases). This CDR3 has 13 amino acids. Between the trimmed V and J ends, which lost 9 bases and 5 bases, there was a span of 17 bases. Looked up from germline, CDR1 is WNHNN and CDR2 is SYGVQD (reference sequence). The CDR3 DNA is TGCGCCAGTACGGGCAGGGTATTTCACGAGCAGTACTTC. Translated, it gives CASTGRVFHEQYF.

This clone was detected once. This CDR3 is also generated by other DNA sequences in the sample. This chain links TRBV10-3 with TRBJ1-1; no definite D call. V was trimmed by 4 bases and J by 5 bases, leaving 8 bases between them. Germline V lookup: CDR1 ENHRY, CDR2 SYGVKD. The CDR3 has 12 residues. The CDR3 DNA reads as TGTGCCATCAGTGCGGGTTTTACTGAAGCTTTCTTT. Translation: CAISAGFTEAFF.

The genes are TRBV4-1 and TRBJ2-7, with TRBD2 identical over 8 bases. This CDR3 has 15 amino acids. The V gene's germline CDR1 is MGHRA and CDR2 YSYEKL. Losses at the gene ends were 6 bases for V and 7 bases for J; bases not matched to a gene: 14. DNA of the CDR3: TGCGCCAGCAGTCTCGGGACTAGTTTGCAGGGGGAGCAGTACTTC. The encoded protein is CASSLGTSLQGEQYF.

The chain links TRBV30 to TRBJ2-5, with D tentatively TRBD1 (6 bases). The CDR3 has 15 residues. Trimming stripped 2 bases from V and 0 bases from J, with 13 bases between. CDR1 is GTSNPN, CDR2 SVGIG, per germline (reference sequence). CDR3 protein: CAWSTRGWYQETQYF. CDR3 nucleotides: TGTGCCTGGAGTACGAGGGGGTGGTACCAAGAGACCCAGTACTTC.

The chain carries TRBV6-1 and TRBJ2-7; 9 positions agree with TRBD1. There are 14 residues in the CDR3. Germline CDR1 MNHNS, CDR2 SASEGT. Unmatched junction bases numbered 10, after V lost 11 bases and J lost 2 bases. The CDR3 reads CAGRWGQGPYEQYF. CDR3 nucleotide sequence: TGTGCCGGGCGGTGGGGACAGGGTCCCTACGAGCAGTACTTC.

V is TRBV4-2 and J is TRBJ2-3; D gene uncertain. There are 15 residues in the CDR3. The germline CDR1 and CDR2 sequences are LGHNA and YNFKEQ. Trimming shortened V by 0 bases and J by 3 bases, and 10 bases separated the two germline ends. CDR3 sequence: CASSQDLFATDTQYF. CDR3 in DNA: TGTGCCAGCAGCCAAGATCTGTTTGCGACAGATACGCAGTATTTT.

The V gene is TRBV7-9, the J gene TRBJ2-5, with D possibly matching TRBD1 (6 bases). V dropped 5 bases and J dropped 5 bases, with 21 bases sitting between them. The CDR3 spans 16 residues. CDR1 SEHNR and CDR2 FQNEAQ come from the germline V gene (reference sequence). Here the CDR3 DNA reads TGTGCCAGCAGCCCCCGTGTCGCTTGGGGGCACGAGACCCAGTACTTC. As protein: CASSPRVAWGHETQYF.

This sequence joins TRBV4-1 and TRBJ2-5, with 9 bases that match TRBD1. The CDR3 contains 16 residues. Looked up from germline, CDR1 is MGHRA and CDR2 is YSYEKL. V trimming: 1 base; J trimming: 4 bases; junction bases outside the gene matches: 7. CDR3: CASSQVRTGEGETQYF. CDR3 DNA: TGCGCCAGCAGCCAAGTTCGGACAGGGGAGGGAGAGACCCAGTACTTC.